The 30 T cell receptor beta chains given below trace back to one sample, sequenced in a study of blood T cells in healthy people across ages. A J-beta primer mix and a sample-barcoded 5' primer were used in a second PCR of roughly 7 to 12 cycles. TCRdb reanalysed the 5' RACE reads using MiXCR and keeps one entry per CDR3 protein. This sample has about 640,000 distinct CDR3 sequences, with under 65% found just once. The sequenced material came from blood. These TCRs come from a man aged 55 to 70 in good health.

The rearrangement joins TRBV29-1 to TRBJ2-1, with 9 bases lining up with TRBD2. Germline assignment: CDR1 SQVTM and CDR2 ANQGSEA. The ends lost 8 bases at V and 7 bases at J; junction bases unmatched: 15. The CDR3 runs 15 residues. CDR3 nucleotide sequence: TGCAGCACGAACCGAGTAGCGGGGGCGGGGAATGAGCAGTTCTTC. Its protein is CSTNRVAGAGNEQFF.

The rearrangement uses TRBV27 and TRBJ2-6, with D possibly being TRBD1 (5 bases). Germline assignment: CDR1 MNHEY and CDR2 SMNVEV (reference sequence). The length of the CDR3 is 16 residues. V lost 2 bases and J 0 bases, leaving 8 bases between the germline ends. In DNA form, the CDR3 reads TGTGCCAGCAGTTTAAGCAGGGTCTCTGGGGCCAACGTCCTGACTTTC. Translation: CASSLSRVSGANVLTF.

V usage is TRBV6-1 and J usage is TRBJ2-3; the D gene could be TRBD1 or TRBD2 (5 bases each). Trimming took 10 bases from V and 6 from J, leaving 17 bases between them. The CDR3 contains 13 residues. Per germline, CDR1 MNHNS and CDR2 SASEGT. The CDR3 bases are TGTGCCACCACATGGGGGAGTTTGGATACGCAGTATTTT. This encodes CATTWGSLDTQYF.

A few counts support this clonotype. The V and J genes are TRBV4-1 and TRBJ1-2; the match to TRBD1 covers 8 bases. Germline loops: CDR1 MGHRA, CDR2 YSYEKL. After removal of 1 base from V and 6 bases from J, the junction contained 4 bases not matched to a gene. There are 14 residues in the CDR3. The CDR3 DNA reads TGCGCCAGCAGCCAAGGCCAGGGGGCTGATGGCTACACCTTC. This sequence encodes CASSQGQGADGYTF.

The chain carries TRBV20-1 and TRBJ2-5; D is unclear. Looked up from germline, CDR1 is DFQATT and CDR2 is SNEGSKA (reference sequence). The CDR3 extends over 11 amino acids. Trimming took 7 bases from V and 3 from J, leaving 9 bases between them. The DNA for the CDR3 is TGCAGTGGGGCGGTAAAAGAGACCCAGTACTTC. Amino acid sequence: CSGAVKETQYF.

Here the CDR3 DNA reads TGTGCCAGCTCAGGGCCGAATGGCTACACCTTC. Its protein is CASSGPNGYTF. V usage is TRBV18 and J usage is TRBJ1-2; D is unclear. The CDR3 is made up of 11 amino acids. V was trimmed by 5 bases and J by 6 bases, leaving 7 bases between them. Germline V gives CDR1 KGHSH, CDR2 LQKENI. Based on the CDR3 plus reference TRBV18 and TRBJ1-2, the full variable domain is NAGVMQNPRHLVRRRGQEARLRCSPMKGHSHVYWYRQLPEEGLKFMVYLQKENIIDESGMPKERFSAEFPKEGPSILRIQQVVRGDSAAYFCASSGPNGYTFGSGTRLTVV.

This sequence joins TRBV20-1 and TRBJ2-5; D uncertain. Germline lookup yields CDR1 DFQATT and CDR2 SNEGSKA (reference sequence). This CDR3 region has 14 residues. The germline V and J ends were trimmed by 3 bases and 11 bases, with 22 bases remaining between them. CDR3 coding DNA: TGCAGTGCTAGTGCCCCATGGGGAAACAATGAGCAGTACTTC. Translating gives CSASAPWGNNEQYF.

The CDR3 bases are TGTGCCAGCAGCATAGCCCCGGGGGGAGGGGAAGCTGAAGCTTTCTTT. Its translation is CASSIAPGGGEAEAFF. The chain combines TRBV13 with TRBJ1-1; D might be TRBD1 (5 bases). The CDR3 is made up of 16 amino acids. Germline values: CDR1 PRHDT, CDR2 FYEKMQ (reference sequence). The V and J ends lost 5 bases and 6 bases respectively, with 22 bases between them.

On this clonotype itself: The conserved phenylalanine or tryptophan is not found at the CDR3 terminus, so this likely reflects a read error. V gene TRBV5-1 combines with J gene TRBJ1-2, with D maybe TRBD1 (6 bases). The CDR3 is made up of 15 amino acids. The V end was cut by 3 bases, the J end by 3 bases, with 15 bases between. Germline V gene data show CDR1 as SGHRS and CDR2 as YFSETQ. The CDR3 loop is CASSSAGGSYYGYTV. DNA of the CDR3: TGCGCCAGCAGCTCGGCCGGGGGCTCCTACTATGGCTACACCGTC.

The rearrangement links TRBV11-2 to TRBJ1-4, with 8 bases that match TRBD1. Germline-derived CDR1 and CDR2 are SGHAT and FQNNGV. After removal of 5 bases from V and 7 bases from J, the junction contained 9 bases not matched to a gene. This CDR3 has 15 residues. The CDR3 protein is CASSIQGVRGEKLFF. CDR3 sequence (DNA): TGTGCCAGCAGCATACAGGGGGTACGGGGTGAAAAACTGTTTTTT. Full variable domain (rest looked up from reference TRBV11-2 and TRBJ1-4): EAGVAQSPRYKIIEKRQSVAFWCNPISGHATLYWYQQILGQGPKLLIQFQNNGVVDDSQLPKDRFSAERLKGVDSTLKIQPAKLEDSAVYLCASSIQGVRGEKLFFGSGTQLSVL.

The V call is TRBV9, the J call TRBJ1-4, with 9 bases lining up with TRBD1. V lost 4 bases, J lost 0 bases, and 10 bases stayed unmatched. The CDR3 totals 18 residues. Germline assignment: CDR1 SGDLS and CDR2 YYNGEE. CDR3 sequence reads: CASSLQSGQGTTNEKLFF. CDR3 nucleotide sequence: TGTGCCAGCAGCCTCCAGAGCGGACAGGGGACAACTAATGAAAAACTGTTTTTT.

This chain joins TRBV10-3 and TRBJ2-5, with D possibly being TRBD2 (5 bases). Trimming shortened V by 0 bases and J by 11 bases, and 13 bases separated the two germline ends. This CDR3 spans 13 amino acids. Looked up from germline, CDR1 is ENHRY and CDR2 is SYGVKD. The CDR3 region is CAISESGVREQYF. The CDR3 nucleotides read TGTGCCATCAGTGAGTCCGGGGTGAGAGAGCAGTACTTC.

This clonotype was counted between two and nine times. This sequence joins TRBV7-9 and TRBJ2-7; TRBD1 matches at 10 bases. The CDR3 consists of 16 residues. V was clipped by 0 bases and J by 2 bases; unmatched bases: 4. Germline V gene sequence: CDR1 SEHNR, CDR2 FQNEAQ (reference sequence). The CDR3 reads CASSLAVGQGTYEQYF. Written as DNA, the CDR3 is TGTGCCAGCAGCTTAGCAGTGGGACAGGGGACCTACGAGCAGTACTTC.

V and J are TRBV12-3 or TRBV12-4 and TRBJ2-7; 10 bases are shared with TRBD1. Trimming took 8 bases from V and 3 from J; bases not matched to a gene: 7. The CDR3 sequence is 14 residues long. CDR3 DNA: TGTGCCAGCCGCTCTAGGACAGGGGGCTACGAGCAGTACTTC. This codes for CASRSRTGGYEQYF.

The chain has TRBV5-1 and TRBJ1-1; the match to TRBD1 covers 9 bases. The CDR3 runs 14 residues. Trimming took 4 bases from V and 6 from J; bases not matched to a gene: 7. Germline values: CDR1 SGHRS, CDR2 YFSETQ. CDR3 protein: CASSTGQGTAEAFF. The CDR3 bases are TGCGCCAGCAGCACGGGACAGGGTACCGCTGAAGCTTTCTTT. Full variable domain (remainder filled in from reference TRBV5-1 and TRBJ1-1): KAGVTQTPRYLIKTRGQQVTLSCSPISGHRSVSWYQQTPGQGLQFLFEYFSETQRNKGNFPGRFSGRQFSNSRSEMNVSTLELGDSALYLCASSTGQGTAEAFFGQGTRLTVV.

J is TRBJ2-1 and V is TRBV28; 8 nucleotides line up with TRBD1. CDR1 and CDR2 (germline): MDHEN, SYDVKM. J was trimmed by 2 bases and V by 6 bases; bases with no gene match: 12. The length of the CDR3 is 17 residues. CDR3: CASSLTPGQGPYNEQFF. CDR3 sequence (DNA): TGTGCCAGCAGCCTTACGCCCGGACAGGGCCCCTACAATGAGCAGTTCTTC. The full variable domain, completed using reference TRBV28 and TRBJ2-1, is DVKVTQSSRYLVKRTGEKVFLECVQDMDHENMFWYRQDPGLGLRLIYFSYDVKMKEKGDIPEGYSVSREKKERFSLILESASTNQTSMYLCASSLTPGQGPYNEQFFGPGTRLTVL.

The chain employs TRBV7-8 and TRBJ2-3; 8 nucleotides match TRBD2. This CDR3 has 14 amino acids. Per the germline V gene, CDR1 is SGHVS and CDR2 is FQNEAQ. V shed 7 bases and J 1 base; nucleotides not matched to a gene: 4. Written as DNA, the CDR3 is TGTGCCAGCACCCGTAGCGGGGGCACAGATACGCAGTATTTT. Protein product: CASTRSGGTDTQYF.

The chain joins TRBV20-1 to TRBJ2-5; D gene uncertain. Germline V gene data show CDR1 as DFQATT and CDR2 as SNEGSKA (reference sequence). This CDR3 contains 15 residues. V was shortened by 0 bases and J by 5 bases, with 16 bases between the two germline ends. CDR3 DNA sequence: TGCAGTGCTAGAGATCGGGTGGTGGGTGCGGAGACCCAGTACTTC. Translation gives CSARDRVVGAETQYF.

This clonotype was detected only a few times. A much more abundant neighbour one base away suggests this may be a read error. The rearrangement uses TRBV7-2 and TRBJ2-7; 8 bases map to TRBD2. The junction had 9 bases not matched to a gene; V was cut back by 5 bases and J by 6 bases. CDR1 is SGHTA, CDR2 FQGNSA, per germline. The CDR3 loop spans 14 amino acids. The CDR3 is CASSQCTSGTEQYF. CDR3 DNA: TGTGCCAGCAGCCAGTGTACTAGCGGTACCGAGCAGTACTTC.

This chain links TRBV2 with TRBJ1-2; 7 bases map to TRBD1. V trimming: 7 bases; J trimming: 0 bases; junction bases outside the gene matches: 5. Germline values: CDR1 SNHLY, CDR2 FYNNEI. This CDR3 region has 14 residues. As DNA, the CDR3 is TGTGCCAGCACCCCGGGACAGACTAACTATGGCTACACCTTC. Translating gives CASTPGQTNYGYTF.

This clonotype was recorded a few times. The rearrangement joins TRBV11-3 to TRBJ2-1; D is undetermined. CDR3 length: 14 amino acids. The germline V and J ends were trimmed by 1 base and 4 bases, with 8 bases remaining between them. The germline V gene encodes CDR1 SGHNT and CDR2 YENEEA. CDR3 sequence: CASSLASEYNEQFF. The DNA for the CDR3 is TGTGCCAGCAGCTTAGCTTCTGAGTACAATGAGCAGTTCTTC.

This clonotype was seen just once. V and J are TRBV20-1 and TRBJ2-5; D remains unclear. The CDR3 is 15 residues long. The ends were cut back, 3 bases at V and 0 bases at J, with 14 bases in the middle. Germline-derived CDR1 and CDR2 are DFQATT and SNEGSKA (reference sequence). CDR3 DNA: TGCAGTGCTAGTCCTGGCCTACCGTACCAAGAGACCCAGTACTTC. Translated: CSASPGLPYQETQYF.

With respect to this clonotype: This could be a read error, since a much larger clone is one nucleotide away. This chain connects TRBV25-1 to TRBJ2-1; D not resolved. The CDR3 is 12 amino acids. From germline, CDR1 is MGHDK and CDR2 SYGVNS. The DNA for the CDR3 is TGTGCCGGCAGTCTCAGTAACAATGAGCAGTTCTTC. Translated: CAGSLSNNEQFF.

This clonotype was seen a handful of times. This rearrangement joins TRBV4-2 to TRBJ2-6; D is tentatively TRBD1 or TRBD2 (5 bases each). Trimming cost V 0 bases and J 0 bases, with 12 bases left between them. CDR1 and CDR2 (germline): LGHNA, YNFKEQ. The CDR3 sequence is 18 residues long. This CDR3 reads CASSQETGQSSGANVLTF. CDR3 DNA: TGTGCCAGCAGCCAAGAAACGGGGCAGAGCTCTGGGGCCAACGTCCTGACTTTC.

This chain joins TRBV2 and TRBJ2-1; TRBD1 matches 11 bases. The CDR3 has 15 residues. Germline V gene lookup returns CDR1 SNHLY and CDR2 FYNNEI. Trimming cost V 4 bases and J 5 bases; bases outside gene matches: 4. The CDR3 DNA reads TGTGCCAGCAGTGTAGGGACAGGGGGGCACAATGAGCAGTTCTTC. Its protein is CASSVGTGGHNEQFF.

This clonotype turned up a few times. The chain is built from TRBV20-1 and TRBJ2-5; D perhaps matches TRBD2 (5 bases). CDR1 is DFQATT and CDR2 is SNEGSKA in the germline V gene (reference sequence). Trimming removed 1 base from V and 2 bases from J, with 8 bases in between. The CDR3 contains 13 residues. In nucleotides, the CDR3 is TGCAGTGCTAGAGTCGGGATTCAAGAGACCCAGTACTTC. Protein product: CSARVGIQETQYF.

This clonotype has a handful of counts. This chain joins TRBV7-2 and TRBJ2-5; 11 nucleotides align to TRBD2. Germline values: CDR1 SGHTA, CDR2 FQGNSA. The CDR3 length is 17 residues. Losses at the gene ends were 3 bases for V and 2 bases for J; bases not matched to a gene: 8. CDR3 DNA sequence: TGTGCCAGCAGCTTCCCTAGCGGGGGGCCCCCACAAGAGACCCAGTACTTC. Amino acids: CASSFPSGGPPQETQYF. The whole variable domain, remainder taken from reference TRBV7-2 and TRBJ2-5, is GAGVSQSPSNKVTEKGKDVELRCDPISGHTALYWYRQSLGQGLEFLIYFQGNSAPDKSGLPSDRFSAERTGGSVSTLTIQRTQQEDSAVYLCASSFPSGGPPQETQYFGPGTRLLVL.

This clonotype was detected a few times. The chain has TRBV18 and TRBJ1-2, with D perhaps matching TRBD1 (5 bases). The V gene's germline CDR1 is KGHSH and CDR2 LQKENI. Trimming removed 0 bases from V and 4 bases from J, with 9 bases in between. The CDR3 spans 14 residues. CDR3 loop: CASSPPSGPYGYTF. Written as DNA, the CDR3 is TGTGCCAGCTCACCACCGTCGGGACCCTATGGCTACACCTTC.

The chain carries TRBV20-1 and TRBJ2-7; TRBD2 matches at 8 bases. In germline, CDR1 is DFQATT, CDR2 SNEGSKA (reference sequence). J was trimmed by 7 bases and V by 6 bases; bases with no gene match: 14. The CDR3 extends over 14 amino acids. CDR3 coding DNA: TGCAGTGCGTTCGGCGGGGGGTCTTACAATGAGCAGTACTTC. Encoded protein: CSAFGGGSYNEQYF.

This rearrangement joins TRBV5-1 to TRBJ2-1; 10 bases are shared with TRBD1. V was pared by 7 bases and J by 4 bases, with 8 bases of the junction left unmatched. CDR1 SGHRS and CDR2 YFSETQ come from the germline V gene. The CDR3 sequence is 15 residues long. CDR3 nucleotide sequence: TGCGCCAGCGCAGAGGGGACAGGGGCGTACAATGAGCAGTTCTTC. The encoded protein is CASAEGTGAYNEQFF.